This note documents a single T cell receptor (beta chain) sequence. The time point denotes: after neoadjuvant nivolumab, at surgical resection. This specimen comes from a study of neoadjuvant anti-PD-1 for oral cavity cancer. About the research overall: Patients without progression received a fourth nivolumab dose around day 43, then surgical resection on days 50-56.

The ends were cut back, 3 bases at V and 2 bases at J, with 10 bases in the middle. The V gene's germline CDR1 is MRHNA and CDR2 SNTAGT. The CDR3 sequence is 15 residues long. Data came from immunoSEQ multiplex PCR; TCRdb stores just in-frame clones and leaves some out. The table lists approximately 43,000 clones, 77% of them singletons. The chain uses TRBV6-4 and TRBJ2-2; D may match TRBD1 or TRBD2 (6 bases each). This receptor was identified in a person aged 40 to 85 with oral cavity squamous cell carcinoma. Material: PBMCs, obtained after nivolumab (anti-PD-1) treatment. CDR3: CASSEGGSNTGELFF. The CDR3 bases are TGTGCCAGCAGTGAGGGGGGCAGCAACACCGGGGAGCTGTTTTTT.